What follows are 4 T cell receptor beta chains derived from one specimen sequenced in a study of PD-L1 blockade in urothelial cancer. TCRdb keeps only in-frame clones here, not all; method: immunoSEQ multiplex PCR. The sample contains tens of thousands of clones, about four fifths of which appear only once. Sample time point: peripheral blood 6 weeks after treatment start. This specimen was PBMCs, taken around atezolizumab (anti-PD-L1) treatment. These receptors were obtained from a man aged 70 or older with urothelial cancer.

V gene TRBV13 combines with J gene TRBJ2-1; TRBD2 matches at 13 bases. V shed 0 bases, J shed 9 bases, and the junction held 5 bases outside the gene matches. This CDR3 is 16 amino acids long. Germline V CDR1 and CDR2: PRHDT, FYEKMQ (reference sequence). In nucleotides, the CDR3 is TGTGCCAGCAGCTTAGGTGGACTAGCGGGAGTGTCTGAGCAGTTCTTC. Its protein is CASSLGGLAGVSEQFF.

The rearrangement uses TRBV4-2 and TRBJ2-1, with no clear D. The CDR3 consists of 12 residues. The germline V gene encodes CDR1 LGHNA and CDR2 YNFKEQ. Trimming left V 0 bases short and J 13 bases short, with 10 bases between. CDR3 region: CASSQDRVFQFF. CDR3 DNA: TGTGCCAGCAGCCAAGATCGAGTGTTCCAGTTCTTC.

This rearrangement joins TRBV30 to TRBJ2-2; 9 nucleotides align to TRBD2. CDR3 length: 15 amino acids. The V and J ends lost 7 bases and 3 bases, in that order; junction bases with no gene match: 9. The germline V gene encodes CDR1 GTSNPN and CDR2 SVGIG (reference sequence). The CDR3 DNA is TGTGCCTCCCCGCCAGCGGGAGGTTACACCGGGGAGCTGTTTTTT. It specifies CASPPAGGYTGELFF.

This clone was detected only once. The rearrangement uses TRBV7-8 and TRBJ1-1; the match to TRBD1 covers 7 bases. The V gene's germline CDR1 is SGHVS and CDR2 FQNEAQ. This CDR3 region has 16 residues. The J segment lost 1 base and the V segment lost 2 bases, leaving 7 bases of the junction unmatched. CDR3 in DNA: TGTGCCAGCAGCTTATTCCCCGGGACAGCGAACACTGAAGCTTTCTTT. It yields the protein CASSLFPGTANTEAFF.